This TCR beta chain stems from a study of blood T cell repertoires in COVID-19. Study background: Acute-phase and convalescent COVID-19 samples originated in the United States, Italy and Spain. The cDNA or gDNA used as material had been derived from T cells, B-cell-depleted T cells, or PBMCs.

Participants came from about two dozen US areas, aged about 18 to 95 years. Original data processing: From reference gene primer amplification, estimates of nucleated cell counts were derived. Clones were sequenced by immunoSEQ multiplex PCR, and TCRdb holds only the in-frame ones, with some missing. Clonal size and the V and J genes are those of that table, whereas D and trimming came from the DNA. The profile covers under 350,000 clones, with 80% to 90% appearing a single time and 4% to 5% taken by the ten largest. This TCR derives from a woman aged 40 to 55 with acute COVID-19. The sample comprised PBMCs or T cells enriched from blood (not recorded which).

The CDR3 loop is CASSSDTSTDTQYF. CDR3 DNA: TGTGCCAGCAGCTCGGACACTAGCACAGATACGCAGTATTTT. The V call is TRBV7-3, the J call TRBJ2-3; the D gene is possibly TRBD1 (5 bases). Trimming removed 4 bases from V and 0 bases from J, with 8 bases in between. The CDR3 is 14 residues long. From germline, CDR1 is SGHTA and CDR2 FQGTGA. The whole variable domain, remainder taken from reference TRBV7-3 and TRBJ2-3, is GAGVSQTPSNKVTEKGKYVELRCDPISGHTALYWYRQSLGQGPEFLIYFQGTGAADDSGLPNDRFFAVRPEGSVSTLKIQRTERGDSAVYLCASSSDTSTDTQYFGPGTRLTVL.